A single sample gave rise to the 18 T cell receptor beta chains below, sequenced in a study of monozygotic twins with inflammatory bowel disease. TCRdb re-called the 5' RACE reads and gives one entry per CDR3 protein, without DNA. Recorded here are fewer than 150,000 distinct CDR3 sequences; the top ten clones represent 2.4%. The sequencing input was blood. Receptors originate from a human donor with ulcerative colitis or Crohn's disease, or a healthy co-twin of an affected twin (not recorded which).

V is TRBV14 and J is TRBJ1-3. The CDR3 totals 15 residues. Per germline, CDR1 SGHDN and CDR2 FVKESK. The chain's CDR3 is CASSQDHRPGNTIYF.

The chain combines TRBV18 with TRBJ2-6. Germline V gives CDR1 KGHSH, CDR2 LQKENI. This CDR3 region has 17 residues. CDR3 protein: CASTPWVDGSGANVLTF.

This chain joins TRBV5-4 and TRBJ2-1; TCRdb gives TRBD1 as the D gene, but with no DNA this cannot be confirmed. Germline assignment: CDR1 SGHNT and CDR2 YYREEE (reference sequence). CDR3 length equals 16 residues. CDR3: CASSSGGGGSYNEQFF.

The chain links TRBV7-2 to TRBJ2-2. Germline V gene lookup returns CDR1 SGHTA and CDR2 FQGNSA. The CDR3 totals 12 residues. The CDR3 loop is CASSLWGGELFF.

The chain joins TRBV5-1 to TRBJ2-1. The CDR3 totals 13 residues. Germline assignment: CDR1 SGHRS and CDR2 YFSETQ. The CDR3 spells CASSSQPYNEQFF.

The chain joins TRBV7-9 to TRBJ1-5; no DNA is available, so the TRBD1 call from TCRdb remains unchecked. Germline V gene lookup returns CDR1 SEHNR and CDR2 FQNEAQ (reference sequence). This CDR3 has 16 residues. CDR3: CASSPDRGRSNQPQHF.

This chain joins TRBV27 and TRBJ2-2; TCRdb indicates TRBD2, and absent DNA this call remains unverified. Germline CDR1 reads MNHEY; CDR2 reads SMNVEV (reference sequence). The CDR3 is 19 residues long. The CDR3 region is CASSAVGARGPMNTGELFF.

The chain employs TRBV4-1 and TRBJ1-4; lacking DNA, the TRBD1 call made by TCRdb goes unchecked. The length of the CDR3 is 14 residues. Germline CDR1 reads MGHRA; CDR2 reads YSYEKL. The CDR3 loop is CASSPGELNEKLFF.

The rearrangement links TRBV20-1 to TRBJ2-7; TCRdb's assignment of TRBD1 cannot be checked, as there is no DNA. In germline, CDR1 is DFQATT, CDR2 SNEGSKA (reference sequence). The CDR3 consists of 13 residues. CDR3: CTPSARPTYEQYF.

The CDR3 spells CASSYSVTGWYEQYF. The chain has TRBV6-5 and TRBJ2-7; TCRdb indicates TRBD1, and absent DNA this call remains unverified. This CDR3 is built from 15 residues. Germline CDR1 is MNHEY and CDR2 is SVGAGI.

V and J are TRBV2 and TRBJ2-7; the D gene TCRdb calls, TRBD2, cannot be checked with no DNA. This CDR3 contains 15 residues. CDR1 and CDR2 from the germline V gene are SNHLY and FYNNEI. CDR3 in amino acids: CASTETSGVFTEQYF.

The CDR3 spells CASSGTRGTEAFF. This sequence joins TRBV19 and TRBJ1-1; TCRdb's D gene call, TRBD1, goes unchecked for lack of DNA. The V gene's germline CDR1 is LNHDA and CDR2 SQIVND (reference sequence). The CDR3 is 13 residues long.

The chain is built from TRBV6-6 and TRBJ2-1. The CDR3 sequence is 13 residues long. From germline, CDR1 is MNHNY and CDR2 SVGAGI (reference sequence). This CDR3 reads CASMRGSYNEQFF.

This sequence joins TRBV20-1 and TRBJ2-4; no DNA is available, so the TRBD1 call from TCRdb remains unchecked. Germline V gives CDR1 DFQATT, CDR2 SNEGSKA (reference sequence). The CDR3 consists of 15 residues. The CDR3 is CSARSPGTGKNIQYF.

The V gene is TRBV5-1, the J gene TRBJ2-1. Per the germline V gene, CDR1 is SGHRS and CDR2 is YFSETQ. CDR3 length equals 15 residues. CDR3 amino acids: CASSDTGSSYNEQFF. The full variable domain, in which reference TRBV5-1 and TRBJ2-1 provide the parts outside the CDR3, is KAGVTQTPRYLIKTRGQQVTLSCSPISGHRSVSWYQQTPGQGLQFLFEYFSETQRNKGNFPGRFSGRQFSNSRSEMNVSTLELGDSALYLCASSDTGSSYNEQFFGPGTRLTVL.

The V and J genes are TRBV7-3 and TRBJ2-1; the TRBD1 assignment by TCRdb is unverifiable without DNA. The CDR3 sequence is 15 residues long. The germline V gene has CDR1 SGHTA and CDR2 FQGTGA. The CDR3: CASSLQGVANNEQFF.

The V and J genes are TRBV20-1 and TRBJ1-4; absent DNA, TCRdb's TRBD1 call cannot be checked. This CDR3 is built from 13 residues. CDR1 is DFQATT, CDR2 SNEGSKA, per germline (reference sequence). The CDR3 here is CSASLTGNEKLFF.

V gene TRBV7-2 combines with J gene TRBJ2-1; TCRdb selects TRBD2, and the lack of DNA leaves this call unchecked. Germline V gives CDR1 SGHTA, CDR2 FQGNSA. The CDR3 loop spans 15 amino acids. This chain's CDR3 is CASSPVGGTYNEQFF.